Following are 32 T cell receptor beta chains from one sample sequenced in a study of regulatory T cells in long-lasting Graves disease. Time point denoted: newly diagnosed GD, antithyroid drugs for less than 3 months. TCR sequences were obtained from RNA taken from PBMCs. Investigators prepared the TCR beta libraries by applying iRepertoire HTBI primers and Arm-PCR of CDR3 regions. TCRdb ran MiXCR on the multiplex PCR reads and lists one entry per CDR3 protein. Of roughly 400,000 distinct CDR3 sequences detected, 15% appear once; the ten largest clones hold about 8.2%. These records were also assigned to another study, of T cells in Graves' hyperthyroidism and ophthalmopathy.

The specimen was peripheral blood mononuclear cells (PBMCs), collected at new diagnosis, from a patient treated with antithyroid drugs. The receptors originated from a woman aged 40 to 55 with Graves disease.

The chain employs TRBV29-1 and TRBJ2-1; the match to TRBD2 covers 8 bases. The CDR3 is made up of 13 amino acids. CDR1 is SQVTM and CDR2 is ANQGSEA in the germline V gene. V lost 8 bases and J lost 8; bases outside the gene matches: 11. The CDR3 here is CSSTGTRAYEQFF. Written as DNA, the CDR3 is TGCAGCTCAACCGGGACTAGGGCTTATGAGCAGTTCTTC.

The chain carries TRBV2 and TRBJ2-3, with 16 bases matching TRBD2. Per the germline V gene, CDR1 is SNHLY and CDR2 is FYNNEI. The CDR3 spans 20 residues. The V gene end was trimmed by 3 bases and the J gene end by 1 base; junction bases not matched to a gene: 10. The CDR3 spells CASSDLGLAGGPDGTDTQYF. The DNA of the CDR3 is TGTGCCAGCAGTGACCTGGGACTAGCGGGAGGGCCGGACGGCACAGATACGCAGTATTTT.

In this sample, this clonotype turned up a few times. The rearrangement links TRBV4-1 to TRBJ2-1; perhaps TRBD2 as D (5 bases). Germline values: CDR1 MGHRA, CDR2 YSYEKL. The CDR3 runs 16 residues. Trimming stripped 4 bases from V and 4 bases from J, with 17 bases between. In nucleotides, the CDR3 is TGCGCCAGCAGCCCCCACCCTGACGAGGGTTACAATGAGCAGTTCTTC. Its protein product is CASSPHPDEGYNEQFF.

This clonotype was seen many times. The J gene is TRBJ1-2, the V gene TRBV6-1; tentative D call: TRBD1 (6 bases). The length of the CDR3 is 16 residues. The germline V gene has CDR1 MNHNS and CDR2 SASEGT. V lost 5 bases to trimming and J lost 5 bases, with 21 bases between them. The CDR3 coding sequence is TGTGCCAGCAGTCGAGGACAGAGCACTAGGGGGTATGGCTACACCTTC. Translation gives CASSRGQSTRGYGYTF.

At least ten counts were recorded for this clonotype. This chain uses TRBV29-1 with TRBJ2-7, with TRBD1 matching 9 bases. CDR3 length equals 12 residues. The germline gives CDR1 SQVTM, CDR2 ANQGSEA. V shed 6 bases and J 3 bases; nucleotides not matched to a gene: 3. CDR3 protein: CSVEGQGYEQYF. DNA for the CDR3: TGCAGCGTCGAGGGACAGGGCTACGAGCAGTACTTC.

This clonotype appeared once. The CDR3 DNA sequence: TGTGCCAGCAGCTACAGGGAGGGGGTGGACACCGGGGAGCTGTTTTTT. This encodes CASSYREGVDTGELFF. The rearrangement links TRBV2 to TRBJ2-2, with a tentative D call TRBD2 (7 bases). The germline V and J ends were trimmed by 6 bases and 3 bases, with 17 bases remaining between them. Germline V lookup: CDR1 SNHLY, CDR2 FYNNEI. This CDR3 comprises 16 residues.

Worth noting for this clonotype: This may be a read error: a much more frequent sequence differs by one nucleotide. The chain carries TRBV7-9 and TRBJ2-7, with TRBD2 identical over 7 bases. The germline V gene encodes CDR1 SEHNR and CDR2 FQNEAQ (reference sequence). The CDR3 extends over 15 amino acids. Losses at the gene ends were 6 bases for V and 1 base for J; bases not matched to a gene: 9. The CDR3 DNA is TGTGCCAGCAGTCGATGGGAGGGCAGGTCCTACGAGCAGTACTTC. This encodes CASSRWEGRSYEQYF.

This CDR3 is CASSIDRTPTMAYEQYF. The CDR3 coding sequence is TGTGCCAGTAGTATAGATCGTACACCAACAATGGCCTACGAGCAGTACTTC. The V gene is TRBV19, the J gene TRBJ2-7; D gene unclear. The ends were cut back, 0 bases at V and 2 bases at J, with 17 bases in the middle. Per germline, CDR1 LNHDA and CDR2 SQIVND (reference sequence). CDR3 length: 17 amino acids.

At least ten counts were recorded for this clonotype. The chain uses TRBV3-1 and TRBJ1-4; D is unclear. This CDR3 is 14 amino acids long. Deletions cut 4 bases from V and 6 bases from J, with 12 bases between. Germline V gene sequence: CDR1 LGHDT, CDR2 YNNKEL (reference sequence). CDR3 coding DNA: TGTGCCAGCAGCCGCGGGATTCTATATGAAAAACTGTTTTTT. Protein sequence: CASSRGILYEKLFF.

V gene TRBV10-1 combines with J gene TRBJ2-2; 13 positions agree with TRBD2. CDR1 is WNHNN and CDR2 is SYGVQD in the germline V gene (reference sequence). J gave up 6 bases and V 0 bases, and 10 bases lay outside the gene matches. The CDR3 length is 19 residues. This CDR3 reads CASSESESHGLAGAGELFF. The CDR3 region has the DNA TGCGCCAGCAGTGAGTCTGAGAGCCATGGACTAGCGGGAGCCGGGGAGCTGTTTTTT.

V and J are TRBV12-3 or TRBV12-4 and TRBJ2-7; 8 bases agree with TRBD2. V was clipped by 4 bases and J by 2 bases; unmatched bases: 4. The CDR3 has 14 residues. CDR3: CASSSTSGPYEQYF. CDR3 nucleotides: TGTGCCAGCAGTTCAACTAGCGGCCCCTACGAGCAGTACTTC.

This clonotype has at least ten counts. The chain uses TRBV5-8 and TRBJ2-3; D is uncertain. V lost 0 bases and J 2 bases, leaving 10 bases between the germline ends. The CDR3 spans 15 residues. Germline V lookup: CDR1 SGHTS, CDR2 YDEGEE. The CDR3 DNA sequence: TGTGCCAGCAGCTTGGGTTTGAGTTTCACAGATACGCAGTATTTT. Translating it yields CASSLGLSFTDTQYF.

There are a few counts of this clonotype. The chain is built from TRBV7-2 and TRBJ2-7; D tentatively fits TRBD1 or TRBD2 (5 bases each). The CDR3 consists of 14 residues. The germline CDR1 and CDR2 sequences are SGHTA and FQGNSA. V was shortened by 5 bases and J by 2 bases, with 13 bases between the two germline ends. CDR3 in DNA: TGTGCCAGCAGCCGCCGGGACCAACCCTACGAGCAGTACTTC. Its translation: CASSRRDQPYEQYF.

The J gene is TRBJ2-7, the V gene TRBV5-1; D is unresolved. The CDR3 totals 13 residues. Trimming shortened V by 4 bases and J by 3 bases, and 11 bases separated the two germline ends. Germline assignment: CDR1 SGHRS and CDR2 YFSETQ. The DNA of the CDR3 is TGCGCCAGCAGCGGTCTAAGTGACTACGAGCAGTACTTC. Translated: CASSGLSDYEQYF.

V and J are TRBV19 and TRBJ1-2; 10 bases map to TRBD1. With V trimmed by 1 base and J by 7 bases, 6 bases remained unmatched. CDR3 length: 15 residues. Looked up from germline, CDR1 is LNHDA and CDR2 is SQIVND (reference sequence). For the CDR3, the DNA is TGTGCCAGTAGTATAGGCGGGGGACAGGGGACTGGCTACACCTTC. Its protein product is CASSIGGGQGTGYTF.

In this sample, this clonotype turned up many times. The J gene is TRBJ1-6, the V gene TRBV27; TRBD1 is a possible D gene (6 bases). The CDR3 totals 17 residues. Germline loops: CDR1 MNHEY, CDR2 SMNVEV (reference sequence). Trimming removed 6 bases from V and 0 bases from J, with 15 bases in between. The CDR3 sequence: CASSPHDRSSYNSPLHF. The CDR3 region has the DNA TGTGCCAGCAGCCCCCATGACAGGAGCTCCTATAATTCACCCCTCCACTTT.

The sample holds many counts of this clonotype. The chain has TRBV29-1 and TRBJ2-3, with TRBD2 identical over 15 bases. Per the germline V gene, CDR1 is SQVTM and CDR2 is ANQGSEA. CDR3 length: 18 residues. After removal of 6 bases from V and 0 bases from J, the junction contained 10 bases not matched to a gene. This CDR3 reads CSVAGTSGRLPSTDTQYF. The CDR3 nucleotides are TGCAGCGTCGCTGGGACTAGCGGGAGGCTCCCTAGCACAGATACGCAGTATTTT.

This clonotype was seen a few times. This rearrangement joins TRBV29-1 to TRBJ2-1; D is tentatively TRBD1 or TRBD2 (7 bases each). The germline V and J ends were trimmed by 4 bases and 7 bases, with 23 bases remaining between them. Germline V CDR1 and CDR2: SQVTM, ANQGSEA. The CDR3 covers 16 residues. CDR3 DNA: TGCAGCGTTGCTACAGGGGTCGGTAATAGCGGGAATGAGCAGTTCTTC. Amino acids: CSVATGVGNSGNEQFF.

This clonotype has at least ten counts. The rearrangement uses TRBV28 and TRBJ2-7; D gene unclear. V gave up 3 bases and J gave up 9 bases, with 15 bases separating them. The V gene's germline CDR1 is MDHEN and CDR2 SYDVKM. The CDR3 consists of 13 residues. CDR3 in DNA: TGTGCCAGCAGTTTTTCGACGCCAACGGGGCAGTACTTC. Translated: CASSFSTPTGQYF.

This chain connects TRBV7-9 to TRBJ2-6; 9 bases match TRBD1. V was clipped by 4 bases and J by 0 bases; unmatched bases: 4. Germline values: CDR1 SEHNR, CDR2 FQNEAQ (reference sequence). The CDR3 length is 17 residues. The CDR3, as DNA: TGTGCCAGCAGCTCGGGACAGGGAAACTCTGGGGCCAACGTCCTGACTTTC. It specifies CASSSGQGNSGANVLTF.

This clonotype has ten or more counts. The chain links TRBV7-8 to TRBJ2-1; TRBD2 matches 10 bases. The CDR3 is 22 amino acids. The germline V gene has CDR1 SGHVS and CDR2 FQNEAQ. With V trimmed by 5 bases and J by 2 bases, 24 bases remained unmatched. CDR3 loop: CASSPEGAGGQLRFLPYNEQFF. Written as DNA, the CDR3 is TGTGCCAGCAGCCCCGAGGGAGCGGGAGGGCAACTACGCTTCCTTCCCTACAATGAGCAGTTCTTC.

V gene TRBV19 combines with J gene TRBJ1-5, with D possibly TRBD1 on 6 matching bases. The germline V gene encodes CDR1 LNHDA and CDR2 SQIVND (reference sequence). The CDR3 consists of 16 residues. The ends were cut back, 6 bases at V and 0 bases at J, with 15 bases in the middle. The CDR3 region has the DNA TGTGCCAGTAGCCGGATCACAGGGATTAGCAATCAGCCCCAGCATTTT. This sequence encodes CASSRITGISNQPQHF.

This clonotype was picked up a small number of times. The chain employs TRBV14 and TRBJ2-5; D is uncertain. The CDR3 has 15 amino acids. CDR1 is SGHDN, CDR2 FVKESK, per germline. V was pared by 3 bases and J by 1 base, with 12 bases between. The CDR3 region is CASSQMPGRQETQYF. The CDR3 nucleotides read TGTGCCAGCAGCCAGATGCCTGGCCGCCAAGAGACCCAGTACTTC. Looking up the rest from reference TRBV14 and TRBJ2-5 gives the full variable domain: EAGVTQFPSHSVIEKGQTVTLRCDPISGHDNLYWYRRVMGKEIKFLLHFVKESKQDESGMPNNRFLAERTGGTYSTLKVQPAELEDSGVYFCASSQMPGRQETQYFGPGTRLLVL.

This clonotype was counted ten times or more. The chain links TRBV30 to TRBJ2-7, with 7 bases fitting TRBD1. The V gene's germline CDR1 is GTSNPN and CDR2 SVGIG (reference sequence). The CDR3 is 13 amino acids. Trimming cost V 8 bases and J 2 bases; bases outside gene matches: 9. The CDR3 sequence: CAGDRVITYEQYF. CDR3 coding DNA: TGTGCCGGGGACAGAGTTATTACCTACGAGCAGTACTTC.

This clonotype was seen a few times. The CDR3 region has the DNA TGTGCCAGCAGGGGACGGTATAGCAATCAGCCCCAGCATTTT. It encodes CASRGRYSNQPQHF. The J gene is TRBJ1-5, the V gene TRBV27, with D perhaps TRBD1 (5 bases). This CDR3 region has 14 residues. Germline CDR1 reads MNHEY; CDR2 reads SMNVEV (reference sequence). The V end lost 6 bases, the J end lost 0 bases, and 9 bases lay between the germline ends.

This clonotype has a handful of counts. This rearrangement joins TRBV7-9 to TRBJ2-6, with D perhaps being TRBD1 or TRBD2 (6 bases each). This CDR3 spans 17 amino acids. Germline lookup yields CDR1 SEHNR and CDR2 FQNEAQ (reference sequence). The V end was cut by 0 bases, the J end by 8 bases, with 17 bases between. This chain's CDR3 is CASSLATGAPGTNVLTF. DNA of the CDR3: TGTGCCAGCAGCTTAGCGACGGGGGCCCCAGGGACCAACGTCCTGACTTTC.

This clonotype was observed at least ten times. The chain is built from TRBV7-8 and TRBJ2-3, with D hard to call. Germline CDR1 reads SGHVS; CDR2 reads FQNEAQ. The germline V and J ends were trimmed by 2 bases and 5 bases, with 11 bases remaining between them. The CDR3 contains 14 residues. This CDR3 is CASSLQSGGDTQYF. Here the CDR3 DNA reads TGTGCCAGCAGCTTACAATCTGGCGGAGATACGCAGTATTTT.

This clonotype occurred many times. The chain combines TRBV28 with TRBJ2-7; 7 nucleotides agree with TRBD2. This CDR3 is 18 amino acids long. The germline V gene has CDR1 MDHEN and CDR2 SYDVKM. Trimming cost V 5 bases and J 2 bases; bases outside gene matches: 18. The CDR3 spells CASSPLGGTDPPPYEQYF. The CDR3 nucleotides read TGTGCCAGCAGTCCCTTGGGAGGGACCGACCCTCCCCCCTACGAGCAGTACTTC.

There are many counts of this clonotype. The V call is TRBV2, the J call TRBJ2-3; D is possibly TRBD1 (6 bases). The CDR3 length is 14 residues. V was shortened by 6 bases and J by 2 bases, with 12 bases between the two germline ends. CDR1 and CDR2 from the germline V gene are SNHLY and FYNNEI. This CDR3 is CASRATGNTDTQYF. CDR3 DNA sequence: TGTGCCAGCAGAGCAACAGGGAACACAGATACGCAGTATTTT.

This clonotype was picked up many times. The rearrangement links TRBV12-3 or TRBV12-4 to TRBJ1-1, with 10 positions matching TRBD1. Losses at the gene ends were 7 bases for V and 3 bases for J; bases not matched to a gene: 11. The CDR3 consists of 16 residues. CDR3 sequence (DNA): TGTGCCAGCACCATTAGGGACAGGGGCCTTCACACTGAAGCTTTCTTT. Protein product: CASTIRDRGLHTEAFF.

This clonotype was seen many times. The rearrangement links TRBV12-3 or TRBV12-4 to TRBJ2-5; D uncertain. The CDR3 is made up of 13 amino acids. V was trimmed by 2 bases and J by 7 bases, leaving 11 bases between them. This CDR3 reads CASSLLGSGTQYF. DNA of the CDR3: TGTGCCAGCAGTTTATTGGGCTCCGGGACCCAGTACTTC.

The chain employs TRBV6-1 and TRBJ2-7; 11 bases line up with TRBD2. V gave up 9 bases and J gave up 0 bases; unmatched junction bases: 7. The germline V gene encodes CDR1 MNHNS and CDR2 SASEGT. The CDR3 extends over 15 amino acids. CDR3 DNA sequence: TGTGCCAGTCCCGGGACTAGCGGATACTCCTACGAGCAGTACTTC. Its protein product is CASPGTSGYSYEQYF.